This T cell receptor beta chain was sequenced in a study of a mutant IDH1 vaccine in newly diagnosed glioma. With respect to this clone: Its antigen is unknown.

Data came from immunoSEQ multiplex PCR; TCRdb stores just in-frame clones and leaves some out. The sample lists 10,000 to 14,000 clones; 81% were seen once. Time point noted: week 47, end of study. Each dose of the vaccine consisted of 300 ug of mutant IDH1 20-mer peptide, with topical imiquimod. V was pared by 4 bases and J by 0 bases, with 4 bases of the junction left unmatched. The CDR3 length is 15 residues. CDR1 SGHKS and CDR2 YYEKEE come from the germline V gene (reference sequence). This chain links TRBV5-5 with TRBJ2-1; 7 bases fit TRBD2. The TCR sequence derives from a man under 40 with glioma. The sequencing used PBMCs, collected from a glioma patient whose treatment included an IDH1 peptide vaccine. The CDR3 DNA is TGTGCCAGCAGCCAAGCGGGAAGCTCCTACAATGAGCAGTTCTTC. This codes for CASSQAGSSYNEQFF.